This entry lists 30 T cell receptor beta chains sequenced from one sample in a study of blood T cell repertoires in COVID-19. TCRdb's copy holds only in-frame clones and misses some; the assay was immunoSEQ multiplex PCR. The sample contains roughly 43,000 clones, about 86% of which appear only once. The sequenced material came from PBMCs or T cells enriched from blood (not recorded which). Source of these receptors: a woman aged 45-65 years who had recovered from COVID-19.

CDR3 DNA sequence: TGTGCCAGCAGCCCCATAGGGGGGGGTCGGGGTACTGAAGCTTTCTTT. As protein: CASSPIGGGRGTEAFF. J is TRBJ1-1 and V is TRBV3-1 (or the pseudogene TRBV3-2); D is perhaps TRBD1 (6 bases). Per germline, CDR1 LGHDT and CDR2 YNNKEL (reference sequence). This CDR3 spans 16 amino acids. V lost 4 bases and J lost 5, with 20 bases in between.

The J gene is TRBJ1-2, the V gene TRBV24-1, with D possibly matching TRBD1 (6 bases). V was trimmed by 3 bases and J by 2 bases, leaving 15 bases between them. The CDR3 consists of 16 residues. The germline gives CDR1 KGHDR, CDR2 SFDVKD. The CDR3 is CATSDSRGTANYGYTF. CDR3 nucleotide sequence: TGTGCCACCAGTGATAGCAGGGGAACAGCCAACTATGGCTACACCTTC.

The chain combines TRBV5-8 with TRBJ1-1, with a possible D match to TRBD1 (5 bases). The CDR3 length is 14 residues. Germline values: CDR1 SGHTS, CDR2 YDEGEE. The V end lost 4 bases, the J end lost 4 bases, and 14 bases lay between the germline ends. CDR3 coding DNA: TGTGCCAGCAGCCCCTACCGGGGGGGCACTGAAGCTTTCTTT. This translates into CASSPYRGGTEAFF.

The rearrangement uses TRBV19 and TRBJ1-1; D is ambiguous. Deletions cut 3 bases from V and 1 base from J, with 6 bases between. Germline V lookup: CDR1 LNHDA, CDR2 SQIVND (reference sequence). This CDR3 is built from 13 residues. CDR3 amino acids: CASSISTNTEAFF. The CDR3 coding sequence is TGTGCCAGTAGTATTAGCACGAACACTGAAGCTTTCTTT.

This chain links TRBV5-5 with TRBJ2-3; 11 bases are shared with TRBD1. CDR1 is SGHKS and CDR2 is YYEKEE in the germline V gene (reference sequence). The J segment lost 4 bases and the V segment lost 4 bases, leaving 2 bases of the junction unmatched. The CDR3 runs 14 residues. CDR3 protein: CASSRDRGADTQYF. The CDR3 DNA reads as TGTGCCAGCAGCCGGGACAGGGGGGCAGATACGCAGTATTTT.

This clone was picked up a small number of times. This sequence joins TRBV5-1 and TRBJ2-7; 8 bases are shared with TRBD1. Trimming cost V 2 bases and J 0 bases; bases outside gene matches: 7. Germline CDR1 SGHRS, CDR2 YFSETQ. This CDR3 is built from 16 residues. The CDR3 spells CASSFGRTGSSYEQYF. The CDR3 DNA is TGCGCCAGCAGCTTTGGTAGGACAGGGAGCTCCTACGAGCAGTACTTC.

The rearrangement uses TRBV19 and TRBJ2-1; tentative D call: TRBD2 (7 bases). CDR1 and CDR2 from the germline V gene are LNHDA and SQIVND (reference sequence). The length of the CDR3 is 14 residues. Trimming took off 10 bases at V and 5 bases at J, with 18 bases between the two ends. The CDR3 nucleotides are TGTGCCACCAAAGGGGGGGGATGGGACAATGAGCAGTTCTTC. It is translated as CATKGGGWDNEQFF.

The chain recombines TRBV5-6 with TRBJ2-7; 9 bases agree with TRBD1. V shed 3 bases and J 4 bases; nucleotides not matched to a gene: 5. CDR1 is SGHDT, CDR2 YYEEEE, per germline. CDR3 length equals 14 residues. CDR3 residues: CASSSTGGGYEQYF. The CDR3 DNA reads TGTGCCAGCAGCTCCACAGGGGGCGGGTACGAGCAGTACTTC.

J is TRBJ1-1 and V is TRBV11-2; 8 nucleotides line up with TRBD1. CDR1 is SGHAT, CDR2 FQNNGV, per germline. J gave up 1 base and V 3 bases, and 4 bases lay outside the gene matches. This CDR3 region has 15 residues. The CDR3 DNA reads as TGTGCCAGCAGCTTCGGTGGGACAGGGAACACTGAAGCTTTCTTT. Translation: CASSFGGTGNTEAFF.

The gene calls are TRBV19 and TRBJ2-2; D possibly corresponds to TRBD1 (6 bases). The length of the CDR3 is 16 residues. Looked up from germline, CDR1 is LNHDA and CDR2 is SQIVND (reference sequence). V was trimmed by 5 bases and J by 4 bases, leaving 17 bases between them. Here the CDR3 DNA reads TGTGCCAGTAGTCGTAATCTCAGGGGCGTCACCGGGGAGCTGTTTTTT. Its translation: CASSRNLRGVTGELFF. Complete variable domain (other parts from reference TRBV19 and TRBJ2-2): DGGITQSPKYLFRKEGQNVTLSCEQNLNHDAMYWYRQDPGQGLRLIYYSQIVNDFQKGDIAEGYSVSREKKESFPLTVTSAQKNPTAFYLCASSRNLRGVTGELFFGEGSRLTVL.

V is TRBV10-3 and J is TRBJ2-7, with 8 bases lining up with TRBD2. The trim removed 10 bases at V and 5 bases at J, leaving 16 bases unmatched. CDR3 length: 15 residues. Germline V lookup: CDR1 ENHRY, CDR2 SYGVKD. CDR3 in DNA: TGTGCCACTTCCGTCCCGGGCCGGACTAGCAACGAGCAGTACTTC. It specifies CATSVPGRTSNEQYF.

The sample holds one count of this clone. The chain has TRBV28 and TRBJ2-3; 7 nucleotides match TRBD2. With 11 bases clipped from V and 2 bases from J, the junction kept 19 bases outside the gene matches. The CDR3 length is 17 residues. Germline V gene data show CDR1 as MDHEN and CDR2 as SYDVKM. The CDR3 here is CAVRDGGGRFSTDTQYF. The CDR3 region has the DNA TGTGCCGTTAGAGATGGGGGGGGAAGGTTTTCCACAGATACGCAGTATTTT.

V and J are TRBV29-1 and TRBJ2-7; a weak D match, TRBD1 (5 bases). V was cut by 6 bases and J by 1 base, with 22 bases left in between. The CDR3 contains 16 residues. In germline, CDR1 is SQVTM, CDR2 ANQGSEA. In nucleotides, the CDR3 is TGCAGCGTCGCTTCGAGCAGGGTCGGGCGATCCTACGAGCAGTACTTC. This translates into CSVASSRVGRSYEQYF.

The V call is TRBV5-1, the J call TRBJ2-5; tentative D call: TRBD1 (6 bases). The ends were cut back, 2 bases at V and 2 bases at J, with 10 bases in the middle. This CDR3 spans 14 amino acids. Germline CDR1 reads SGHRS; CDR2 reads YFSETQ. In DNA form, the CDR3 reads TGCGCCAGCAGCTTCGGACAGACTCAAGAGACCCAGTACTTC. Its translation is CASSFGQTQETQYF. The full variable domain, rest sourced from reference TRBV5-1 and TRBJ2-5, is KAGVTQTPRYLIKTRGQQVTLSCSPISGHRSVSWYQQTPGQGLQFLFEYFSETQRNKGNFPGRFSGRQFSNSRSEMNVSTLELGDSALYLCASSFGQTQETQYFGPGTRLLVL.

The gene calls are TRBV6-2 or TRBV6-3 and TRBJ2-1; 8 nucleotides agree with TRBD2. With 5 bases clipped from V and 9 bases from J, the junction kept 12 bases outside the gene matches. The germline V gene encodes CDR1 MNHEY and CDR2 SVGEGT. The CDR3 runs 15 residues. The CDR3 bases are TGTGCCAGCAGTCTCGGGACTAGGGCCCTAGGTGAGCAGTTCTTC. Its translation is CASSLGTRALGEQFF.

This chain connects TRBV18 to TRBJ1-6; D possibly corresponds to TRBD1 (5 bases). Trimming removed 6 bases from V and 4 bases from J, with 10 bases in between. CDR3 length: 14 residues. CDR1 and CDR2 (germline): KGHSH, LQKENI. The CDR3 loop reads CASSHDRYNSPLHF. In nucleotides, the CDR3 is TGTGCCAGCTCTCACGACAGATATAATTCACCCCTCCACTTT.

The genes are TRBV28 and TRBJ1-5; tentative D call: TRBD1 (6 bases). CDR1 is MDHEN and CDR2 is SYDVKM in the germline V gene. CDR3 length: 14 amino acids. The germline V and J ends were trimmed by 8 bases and 3 bases, with 14 bases remaining between them. CDR3 nucleotides: TGTGCCAGCCTCGCCCGGGGGGCCAATCAGCCCCAGCATTTT. This sequence encodes CASLARGANQPQHF.

This chain uses TRBV28 with TRBJ2-4; 8 positions match TRBD1. This CDR3 has 15 amino acids. Germline V CDR1 and CDR2: MDHEN, SYDVKM. Trimming removed 4 bases from V and 4 bases from J; junction bases left unmatched: 6. The CDR3 nucleotides read TGTGCCAGCAGTTCATACGGACAGGGTAAAAACATTCAGTACTTC. Amino acid sequence: CASSSYGQGKNIQYF.

The chain carries TRBV28 and TRBJ1-2, with 7 nucleotides matching TRBD1. The junction had 7 bases not matched to a gene; V was cut back by 5 bases and J by 7 bases. Per germline, CDR1 MDHEN and CDR2 SYDVKM. The CDR3 covers 13 residues. In DNA form, the CDR3 reads TGTGCCAGCAGTCTAAGGGGGCGCGGTGGCTACACCTTC. Amino acid sequence: CASSLRGRGGYTF.

The J gene is TRBJ2-5, the V gene TRBV27; 13 bases are shared with TRBD2. Germline V lookup: CDR1 MNHEY, CDR2 SMNVEV (reference sequence). The V segment lost 1 base and the J segment 1 base; nucleotides outside the gene matches: 3. The CDR3 length is 17 residues. This CDR3 is CASSLWGLAGTQETQYF. CDR3 DNA: TGTGCCAGCAGTTTATGGGGACTAGCGGGGACCCAAGAGACCCAGTACTTC.

This sequence joins TRBV6-5 and TRBJ2-3, with a weak D call TRBD1 (5 bases). With 5 bases removed from V and 0 bases from J, the gap between germline ends came to 12 bases. CDR1 MNHEY and CDR2 SVGAGI come from the germline V gene. The CDR3 runs 15 residues. CDR3 loop: CASSPTATSTDTQYF. The CDR3 DNA is TGTGCCAGCAGTCCGACAGCCACTAGCACAGATACGCAGTATTTT.

The V call is TRBV2, the J call TRBJ2-2; 10 bases line up with TRBD2. V lost 8 bases and J lost 8; bases outside the gene matches: 8. CDR1 SNHLY and CDR2 FYNNEI come from the germline V gene. The CDR3 has 14 amino acids. This chain's CDR3 is CASQREGRWGELFF. The CDR3 nucleotides are TGTGCCAGCCAGCGGGAGGGCCGATGGGGGGAGCTGTTTTTT.

The J gene is TRBJ1-5, the V gene TRBV19; D is perhaps TRBD1 (5 bases). Trimming pared 3 bases from V and 0 bases from J, leaving 15 bases between. Germline lookup yields CDR1 LNHDA and CDR2 SQIVND (reference sequence). The CDR3 is 17 residues long. CDR3 sequence (DNA): TGTGCCAGTAGTATCCTTGGGGCAGGGATTAGCAATCAGCCCCAGCATTTT. This translates into CASSILGAGISNQPQHF.

V is TRBV28 and J is TRBJ2-5, with 9 bases matching TRBD1. The V segment lost 8 bases and the J segment 0 bases; nucleotides outside the gene matches: 13. CDR1 is MDHEN and CDR2 is SYDVKM in the germline V gene. The CDR3 loop spans 17 amino acids. CDR3 bases: TGTGCCAGCCTACCTACCCCCGGGACAGGGAACCAAGAGACCCAGTACTTC. Translating gives CASLPTPGTGNQETQYF.

CDR3 bases: TGTGCCAGCAGCGTAGGGGGTAGCGGGGGACAAGAGACCCAGTACTTC. This sequence encodes CASSVGGSGGQETQYF. The rearrangement joins TRBV9 to TRBJ2-5, with 9 bases that match TRBD2. The CDR3 extends over 16 amino acids. Looked up from germline, CDR1 is SGDLS and CDR2 is YYNGEE. V trimming: 0 bases; J trimming: 2 bases; junction bases outside the gene matches: 5.

DNA for the CDR3: TGTGCCAGCAGCTCCGACCGGGACAGGGCTGGAAACACCATATATTTT. It codes for CASSSDRDRAGNTIYF. This chain links TRBV9 with TRBJ1-3; 9 nucleotides match TRBD1. After removal of 4 bases from V and 2 bases from J, the junction contained 7 bases not matched to a gene. This CDR3 has 16 amino acids. From germline, CDR1 is SGDLS and CDR2 YYNGEE.

This clone was seen more than once but under ten times. Other DNA sequences in this sample translate to the same CDR3. The chain is built from TRBV19 and TRBJ2-1; TRBD2 might be the D (6 bases). The CDR3 is made up of 16 amino acids. CDR1 LNHDA and CDR2 SQIVND come from the germline V gene (reference sequence). V lost 0 bases, J lost 2 bases, and 11 bases lay in between. In DNA form, the CDR3 reads TGTGCCAGTAGTATAGAGGCGGGATACCCCTACAATGAGCAGTTCTTC. Protein product: CASSIEAGYPYNEQFF.

This chain connects TRBV11-2 to TRBJ1-5, with 8 bases identical to TRBD1. V was clipped by 4 bases and J by 6 bases; unmatched bases: 8. CDR1 and CDR2 (germline): SGHAT, FQNNGV. CDR3 size: 15 residues. The CDR3 nucleotides are TGTGCCAGCAGCTCAGGTCCAGGGGGCGGTCAGCCCCAGCATTTT. It specifies CASSSGPGGGQPQHF.

This clone appeared a single time. This chain uses TRBV14 with TRBJ1-3, with a possible D match to TRBD1 (6 bases). The germline CDR1 and CDR2 sequences are SGHDN and FVKESK. This CDR3 contains 14 residues. With 5 bases removed from V and 0 bases from J, the gap between germline ends came to 8 bases. The CDR3 is CASSYRDSGNTIYF. The CDR3 DNA follows: TGTGCCAGCAGCTACAGGGACTCTGGAAACACCATATATTTT.

This chain connects TRBV25-1 to TRBJ2-7; no clear D gene. Trimming took 5 bases from V and 1 from J, leaving 9 bases between them. Germline V gene lookup returns CDR1 MGHDK and CDR2 SYGVNS. The CDR3 sequence is 13 residues long. CDR3 in DNA: TGTGCCAGCAGTTCCTTCAGATCCTACGAGCAGTACTTC. It is translated as CASSSFRSYEQYF.